These 16 T cell receptor beta chains were all obtained from the same sample, sequenced in a study of Graves' ophthalmopathy and Graves' hyperthyroidism (dated by TCRdb to the late 2010s). The run used an Illumina HiSeq 2000. For repertoire sequencing, the TCR beta CDR3 regions were amplified from RNA transcripts. A first-round RT-PCR used HTBI primers with the Qiagen OneStep RT-PCR kit, followed by a second-round multiplex PCR, size selection and purification. TCRdb reworked the public reads: Q25 trimming with fastp, MiXCR clone assembly, productive beta chains retained. For every CDR3 protein sequence, its rows merge into one entry that carries the most common genes and DNA. This sample has 1 million to 1.3 million distinct CDR3 sequences in its table, and approximately 35% of those were observed once. Clones ranked in the top ten supply approximately 12% of the sample. The sample taken for sequencing was peripheral blood or thyroid tissue (not recorded which). The receptor set was obtained from an adult man with Graves' hyperthyroidism.

This chain links TRBV7-2 with TRBJ1-1; D is unresolved. V was trimmed by 3 bases and J by 3 bases, leaving 8 bases between them. Germline-derived CDR1 and CDR2 are SGHTA and FQGNSA. This CDR3 has 13 amino acids. The CDR3 here is CASSFYRHTEAFF. The CDR3 coding sequence is TGTGCCAGCAGCTTTTACCGGCACACTGAAGCTTTCTTT.

This clonotype came up many times. The genes are TRBV14 and TRBJ1-1; D is undetermined. The V end was cut by 6 bases, the J end by 1 base, with 12 bases between. CDR3 length: 14 residues. In germline, CDR1 is SGHDN, CDR2 FVKESK. DNA for the CDR3: TGTGCCAGCAGGGTCGGGGTACCGAACACTGAAGCTTTCTTT. Residues: CASRVGVPNTEAFF.

This clonotype was observed many times. J is TRBJ2-2 and V is TRBV7-2, with D perhaps TRBD1 (5 bases). The CDR3 runs 13 residues. Trimming stripped 3 bases from V and 4 bases from J, with 6 bases between. Germline lookup yields CDR1 SGHTA and CDR2 FQGNSA. In DNA form, the CDR3 reads TGTGCCAGCAGCTTCAGGGCCACCGGGGAGCTGTTTTTT. It translates to CASSFRATGELFF.

This clonotype was found many times. The chain employs TRBV6-5 and TRBJ2-7, with TRBD2 as a possible D gene (5 bases). CDR3 length: 13 amino acids. Germline values: CDR1 MNHEY, CDR2 SVGAGI. The V and J ends lost 2 bases and 6 bases respectively, with 11 bases between them. The CDR3 is CASSYPDSPEQYF. The CDR3 DNA sequence: TGTGCCAGCAGTTACCCGGACTCTCCCGAGCAGTACTTC.

Many counts were recorded for this clonotype. The chain carries TRBV5-1 and TRBJ2-7; 7 bases fit TRBD1. This CDR3 is 15 amino acids long. Losses at the gene ends were 1 base for V and 4 bases for J; bases not matched to a gene: 8. Germline CDR1 is SGHRS and CDR2 is YFSETQ. The CDR3 protein is CASSLTGEPLYEQYF. CDR3 sequence (DNA): TGCGCCAGCAGCTTGACAGGGGAGCCATTGTACGAGCAGTACTTC.

The J gene is TRBJ1-3, the V gene TRBV4-1, with 7 bases lining up with TRBD1. V lost 4 bases, J lost 0 bases, and 12 bases stayed unmatched. The germline CDR1 and CDR2 sequences are MGHRA and YSYEKL. The CDR3 totals 18 residues. The CDR3 DNA reads TGCGCCAGCAGCCTGATGCCGCAGGGACAGAGCTCTGGAAACACCATATATTTT. Encoded protein: CASSLMPQGQSSGNTIYF.

This rearrangement joins TRBV2 to TRBJ2-7, with D possibly matching TRBD2 (5 bases). The CDR3 covers 14 residues. V lost 7 bases, J lost 7 bases, and 20 bases lay in between. Germline V gene data show CDR1 as SNHLY and CDR2 as FYNNEI. This CDR3 reads CASNPRVQSGEQYF. In DNA form, the CDR3 reads TGTGCCAGCAATCCGCGGGTCCAAAGTGGGGAGCAGTACTTC. Using reference TRBV2 and TRBJ2-7 for the parts outside the CDR3, the full variable domain is EPEVTQTPSHQVTQMGQEVILRCVPISNHLYFYWYRQILGQKVEFLVSFYNNEISEKSEIFDDQFSVERPDGSNFTLKIRSTKLEDSAMYFCASNPRVQSGEQYFGPGTRLTVT.

This clonotype was observed a few times. A much larger clone lies a single base off, so this may be a read error. V is TRBV10-3 and J is TRBJ1-5; D remains unclear. CDR3 length: 15 residues. V gave up 4 bases and J gave up 2 bases, with 12 bases separating them. CDR1 is ENHRY, CDR2 SYGVKD, per germline. CDR3: CAISGNTLGNQPQHF. Here the CDR3 DNA reads TGTGCCATCAGTGGGAATACCCTCGGCAATCAGCCCCAGCATTTT.

Many counts were recorded for this clonotype. The rearrangement links TRBV7-8 to TRBJ2-5; either TRBD1 or TRBD2 may supply D (6 bases each). V was cut by 0 bases and J by 5 bases, with 19 bases left in between. CDR1 SGHVS and CDR2 FQNEAQ come from the germline V gene. The CDR3 length is 17 residues. In DNA form, the CDR3 reads TGTGCCAGCAGCTTAGCGGGGGGAAGACAGGTCCCCGAGACCCAGTACTTC. Its translation: CASSLAGGRQVPETQYF.

This clonotype came up many times. The rearrangement links TRBV7-3 to TRBJ1-1, with D unclear. The CDR3 extends over 17 amino acids. V lost 0 bases to trimming and J lost 0 bases, with 14 bases between them. The germline V gene has CDR1 SGHTA and CDR2 FQGTGA. In DNA form, the CDR3 reads TGTGCCAGCAGCTTAACGATCCATGCACGGATGAACACTGAAGCTTTCTTT. Translating it yields CASSLTIHARMNTEAFF.

This clonotype came up many times. The chain links TRBV20-1 to TRBJ2-5; no firm D call. The CDR3 extends over 16 amino acids. V was trimmed by 3 bases and J by 1 base, leaving 18 bases between them. The V gene's germline CDR1 is DFQATT and CDR2 SNEGSKA (reference sequence). The DNA for the CDR3 is TGCAGTGCTAGCTCTGACATTCTATGGTCCCAAGAGACCCAGTACTTC. Amino acid sequence: CSASSDILWSQETQYF.

This sequence joins TRBV24-1 and TRBJ1-1, with a weak D call TRBD1 (6 bases). V was pared by 3 bases and J by 4 bases, with 8 bases between. Looked up from germline, CDR1 is KGHDR and CDR2 is SFDVKD. The CDR3 has 13 amino acids. In nucleotides, the CDR3 is TGTGCCACCAGTGATACAGGGTTCACTGAAGCTTTCTTT. Translation gives CATSDTGFTEAFF.

The chain carries TRBV20-1 and TRBJ2-5; D is perhaps TRBD1 (6 bases). The CDR3 consists of 12 residues. Germline assignment: CDR1 DFQATT and CDR2 SNEGSKA (reference sequence). The V end was cut by 6 bases, the J end by 5 bases, with 13 bases between. DNA for the CDR3: TGCAGTGCCGACAGGAGTAGGGAGACCCAGTACTTC. This gives the protein CSADRSRETQYF.

The chain couples TRBV30 to TRBJ1-2, with 7 bases aligning to TRBD1. CDR1 is GTSNPN and CDR2 is SVGIG in the germline V gene (reference sequence). The CDR3 extends over 10 amino acids. V was pared by 7 bases and J by 8 bases, with 4 bases of the junction left unmatched. This chain's CDR3 is CALAGGGYTF. The CDR3 nucleotides read TGTGCCTTAGCAGGGGGAGGCTACACCTTC.

This clonotype appeared many times. The chain joins TRBV6-2 or TRBV6-3 to TRBJ2-2, with D hard to call. This CDR3 comprises 13 residues. V lost 8 bases and J 1 base, leaving 8 bases between the germline ends. From germline, CDR1 is MNHEY and CDR2 SVGEGT. The CDR3 DNA reads TGTGCCAGCTTACATCAGAACACCGGGGAGCTGTTTTTT. It yields the protein CASLHQNTGELFF.

This sequence joins TRBV5-1 and TRBJ2-5; D uncertain. Looked up from germline, CDR1 is SGHRS and CDR2 is YFSETQ. V lost 1 base, J lost 2 bases, and 6 bases lay in between. The CDR3 is 13 amino acids. CDR3 nucleotide sequence: TGCGCCAGCAGCTTGATCCGACAAGAGACCCAGTACTTC. This translates into CASSLIRQETQYF.